Below, one TCR beta chain is given with its context. The sample originates from a study of control samples from healthy donors and cancer patients. Sequencing used immunoSEQ multiplex PCR; TCRdb keeps in-frame clones, though not all of them. This sample has about 170,000 clones, with around 93% found just once. Germline V gives CDR1 LGHNA, CDR2 YSLEER. The CDR3 totals 13 residues. V lost 1 base and J lost 5, with 3 bases in between. The chain couples TRBV4-3 to TRBJ1-6; D remains ambiguous. The material sequenced was blood. The source of this sequence is a woman aged 55-69 years in good health. The CDR3 nucleotides read TGCGCCAGCAGCCAAGTCGATAATTCACCCCTCCACTTT. Residues: CASSQVDNSPLHF.